The 17 T cell receptor beta chains given below trace back to one sample, sequenced in a study of shared clonotypes between healthy human individuals. It was CD45RO-negative cells, positively selected for CCR7, that made up naive CD8 cells, with terminally differentiated effector memory CD45RA+ cells excluded. Assay used: immunoSEQ multiplex PCR; TCRdb lists only in-frame clones, some missing. The table has about 2 million clones, about 94% seen once. Input material: naive CD8+ T cells sorted from blood. All receptors come from a man aged 18 to 30 in good health.

Worth noting for this clone: The same CDR3 is also encoded by other DNA sequences in this sample. The chain is built from TRBV7-3 and TRBJ2-2; D is undetermined. CDR3 length equals 14 residues. Trimming took off 2 bases at V and 0 bases at J, with 4 bases between the two ends. Germline lookup yields CDR1 SGHTA and CDR2 FQGTGA. CDR3 sequence reads: CASSLGANTGELFF. In nucleotides, the CDR3 is TGTGCCAGCAGCTTAGGCGCGAACACCGGGGAGCTGTTTTTT.

The chain recombines TRBV6-1 with TRBJ2-7, with D unresolved. The CDR3 extends over 11 amino acids. The germline V gene has CDR1 MNHNS and CDR2 SASEGT. V shed 2 bases and J shed 6 bases, with 5 bases lying between them. CDR3 protein: CASSEISEQYF. The CDR3 region has the DNA TGTGCCAGCAGTGAAATTAGCGAGCAGTACTTC.

With regard to this clone: In the same sample, other DNA sequences code for this CDR3. The CDR3 sequence: CASSVVPGSYNEQFF. CDR3 nucleotide sequence: TGTGCCAGCAGCGTAGTGCCGGGGTCCTACAATGAGCAGTTCTTC. The chain carries TRBV9 and TRBJ2-1, with D maybe TRBD2 (5 bases). The CDR3 spans 15 residues. V was pared by 0 bases and J by 1 base, with 8 bases between. Germline V gene sequence: CDR1 SGDLS, CDR2 YYNGEE.

This clone was counted between two and nine times. The same CDR3 arises from other DNA sequences in this sample as well. The chain uses TRBV6-5 and TRBJ2-2; no definite D call. Trimming took off 0 bases at V and 8 bases at J, with 4 bases between the two ends. Germline CDR1 and CDR2: MNHEY and SVGAGI. The CDR3 spans 12 residues. The CDR3 DNA reads as TGTGCCAGCAGTTACTCGAGGGGGGAGCTGTTTTTT. Translated, it gives CASSYSRGELFF.

This sequence joins TRBV7-9 and TRBJ2-2; no clear D gene. This CDR3 spans 16 amino acids. Germline V gives CDR1 SEHNR, CDR2 FQNEAQ (reference sequence). Between the trimmed V and J ends, which lost 6 bases and 4 bases, there was a span of 18 bases. Here the CDR3 DNA reads TGTGCCAGCAGTCCGCCACCCGGTCTAACCACCGGGGAGCTGTTTTTT. Translated: CASSPPPGLTTGELFF.

This chain connects TRBV7-9 to TRBJ2-3, with a weak D call TRBD2 (6 bases). Germline CDR1 and CDR2: SEHNR and FQNEAQ (reference sequence). The V and J ends lost 7 bases and 8 bases respectively, with 19 bases between them. The CDR3 length is 14 residues. CDR3 in DNA: TGTGCCAGCACCGAACTAGCCGGGGTGGTTACGCAGTATTTT. It codes for CASTELAGVVTQYF.

This sequence joins TRBV14 and TRBJ1-2; 9 bases agree with TRBD1. The length of the CDR3 is 17 residues. V lost 0 bases and J lost 5; bases outside the gene matches: 10. Germline-derived CDR1 and CDR2 are SGHDN and FVKESK. The CDR3 spells CASSQDLSGTGPYGYTF. CDR3 nucleotides: TGTGCCAGCAGCCAAGATCTGTCCGGGACAGGGCCATATGGCTACACCTTC.

This clone was seen once. The gene calls are TRBV6-1 and TRBJ1-5, with 7 bases fitting TRBD1. The CDR3 loop spans 13 amino acids. Germline-derived CDR1 and CDR2 are MNHNS and SASEGT. Losses at the gene ends were 4 bases for V and 7 bases for J; bases not matched to a gene: 4. Written as DNA, the CDR3 is TGTGCCAGCAGTGGCCGACAGGGCCAGCCCCAGCATTTT. Its translation: CASSGRQGQPQHF.

The chain employs TRBV4-1 and TRBJ2-7; 8 bases align to TRBD1. The length of the CDR3 is 14 residues. V was pared by 2 bases and J by 1 base, with 1 base of the junction left unmatched. CDR1 and CDR2 (germline): MGHRA, YSYEKL. In DNA, the CDR3 is TGCGCCAGCAGCCAAAACAGGGGGTCCTACGAGCAGTACTTC. Translated: CASSQNRGSYEQYF.

The chain couples TRBV7-2 to TRBJ2-3; D uncertain. V was shortened by 1 base and J by 0 bases, with 8 bases between the two germline ends. CDR3 length: 15 residues. Germline CDR1 is SGHTA and CDR2 is FQGNSA. The CDR3 DNA sequence: TGTGCCAGCAGCTTAGACGGCAAGAGCACAGATACGCAGTATTTT. It translates to CASSLDGKSTDTQYF.

The V gene is TRBV27, the J gene TRBJ2-3, with 8 positions matching TRBD1. This CDR3 region has 16 residues. Germline lookup yields CDR1 MNHEY and CDR2 SMNVEV (reference sequence). The ends lost 2 bases at V and 4 bases at J; junction bases unmatched: 8. CDR3 DNA: TGTGCCAGCAGTTTACCTACAGGGGGAGGCGCAGATACGCAGTATTTT. Protein sequence: CASSLPTGGGADTQYF.

This chain joins TRBV5-6 and TRBJ2-7, with 8 positions matching TRBD1. The CDR3 contains 14 residues. Germline CDR1 and CDR2: SGHDT and YYEEEE. The V and J ends lost 5 bases and 7 bases, in that order; junction bases with no gene match: 11. CDR3 protein: CASRPWTGIGEQYF. CDR3 nucleotide sequence: TGTGCCAGCAGGCCCTGGACAGGGATAGGAGAGCAGTACTTC.

This sequence joins TRBV5-4 and TRBJ1-1; D remains ambiguous. This CDR3 contains 12 residues. Germline CDR1 reads SGHNT; CDR2 reads YYREEE (reference sequence). As DNA, the CDR3 is TGTGTGCGGAAACCCTCGAACACTGAAGCTTTCTTT. This codes for CVRKPSNTEAFF. Filled out from reference TRBV5-4 and TRBJ1-1, the complete variable domain reads ETGVTQSPTHLIKTRGQQVTLRCSSQSGHNTVSWYQQALGQGPQFIFQYYREEENGRGNFPPRFSGLQFPNYSSELNVNALELDDSALYLCVRKPSNTEAFFGQGTRLTVV.

The rearrangement joins TRBV7-9 to TRBJ2-7; TRBD1 might be the D (6 bases). The germline V gene encodes CDR1 SEHNR and CDR2 FQNEAQ (reference sequence). Trimming stripped 1 base from V and 2 bases from J, with 9 bases between. The CDR3 extends over 14 amino acids. The chain's CDR3 is CASSLDGTTYEQYF. The CDR3 DNA follows: TGTGCCAGCAGCTTAGACGGGACAACCTACGAGCAGTACTTC.

This chain uses TRBV7-9 with TRBJ1-2; D is possibly TRBD1 (6 bases). The germline CDR1 and CDR2 sequences are SEHNR and FQNEAQ (reference sequence). V was clipped by 5 bases and J by 1 base, with 17 bases between them. This CDR3 contains 16 residues. CDR3 bases: TGTGCCAGCAGCCTAGAACAGGGTTCATTTAACTATGGCTACACCTTC. Encoded protein: CASSLEQGSFNYGYTF.

On this clone itself: Other DNA sequences in the same sample also yield this CDR3. This chain joins TRBV5-6 and TRBJ1-5; D is uncertain. Between the trimmed V and J ends, which lost 1 base and 5 bases, there was a span of 4 bases. CDR1 and CDR2 from the germline V gene are SGHDT and YYEEEE. This CDR3 region has 12 residues. The CDR3 coding sequence is TGTGCCAGCAGCTTGAGTGATCAGCCCCAGCATTTT. It is translated as CASSLSDQPQHF.

The J gene is TRBJ1-1, the V gene TRBV30; D gene unclear. With 4 bases removed from V and 0 bases from J, the gap between germline ends came to 9 bases. The CDR3 extends over 13 amino acids. The germline V gene has CDR1 GTSNPN and CDR2 SVGIG (reference sequence). As DNA, the CDR3 is TGTGCCTGGAACGGCAAGGTGAACACTGAAGCTTTCTTT. This codes for CAWNGKVNTEAFF.